This TCR beta chain was obtained from a study of T cell changes during pregnancy in multiple sclerosis. The assay was immunoSEQ multiplex PCR, and TCRdb's table has in-frame clones only and misses some. The sample lists approximately 88,000 clones, over 85% occurring once. Germline V gene data show CDR1 as SNHLY and CDR2 as FYNNEI. J lost 4 bases, V lost 7 bases, and 4 bases had no gene match. This CDR3 region has 13 residues. The TCR originated in a female donor with multiple sclerosis, enrolled in a pregnancy study. Here the sequenced sample was peripheral blood, taken in the first trimester of pregnancy. V gene TRBV2 combines with J gene TRBJ1-5; 7 bases match TRBD1. Written as DNA, the CDR3 is TGTGCCAGCAAAGGGGGCGTTAATCAGCCCCAGCATTTT. Protein sequence: CASKGGVNQPQHF.